Following are 2 T cell receptor beta chains from one sample sequenced in a study of CD8 T cells in ankylosing spondylitis. TCRdb re-derived calls from the 5' RACE reads in MiXCR, one entry per CDR3 protein. The repertoire holds approximately 200,000 distinct CDR3 sequences, around 13% seen once, with 15% to 20% in the top ten. Sample: blood, either unsorted or a sorted T cell fraction (not recorded which). Receptors were obtained from a male donor with ankylosing spondylitis or in good health (not recorded which).

This clonotype was found a few times. The chain employs TRBV20-1 and TRBJ2-3; D may be TRBD1 or TRBD2 (5 bases each). Per the germline V gene, CDR1 is DFQATT and CDR2 is SNEGSKA (reference sequence). V lost 0 bases to trimming and J lost 10 bases, with 32 bases between them. The CDR3 length is 19 residues. CDR3 coding DNA: TGCAGTGCTAGAGATGGGACGGGTGGAATAGCGTCCCCAGAAGTTGCGCAGTATTTT. Translating gives CSARDGTGGIASPEVAQYF.

This clonotype was observed a handful of times. The chain is built from TRBV6-1 and TRBJ2-5, with TRBD2 matching over 8 bases. The CDR3 length is 13 residues. J was trimmed by 4 bases and V by 6 bases; bases with no gene match: 4. The germline CDR1 and CDR2 sequences are MNHNS and SASEGT. CDR3 loop: CASRGLGVETQYF. The CDR3 DNA sequence: TGTGCCAGCAGGGGACTAGGCGTAGAGACCCAGTACTTC.